This T cell receptor beta chain was documented in a study of T cells in Graves' hyperthyroidism and ophthalmopathy (dated by TCRdb to between 2017 and 2020). About the full investigation: Peripheral blood was collected at initial diagnosis, before any treatment. To identify TCR V-J signatures that set the groups apart, the researchers used a discovery cohort of about a hundred patients, made up of 40 to 45 with Graves' ophthalmopathy and 57 with stable Graves' hyperthyroidism. Prospective prediction of ophthalmopathy was tested in an independent validation cohort of 18 to 20 hyperthyroidism patients and 17 patients who later progressed to ophthalmopathy. The study also compared thyroid tissue and blood T-cell repertoires from roughly 6 Graves' hyperthyroidism patients. For training and testing, the 100 or so patients in the discovery cohort were randomly divided in a 7:3 ratio. According to the paper, TCR Vbeta CDR3 sequencing was carried out on 120 to 150 peripheral blood samples, which came from 40 to 45 ophthalmopathy, under 85 hyperthyroidism and roughly 17 progressor patients. After sampling, hyperthyroidism patients received methimazole starting at 30 mg daily, and ophthalmopathy patients received high-dose intravenous methylprednisolone.

Amplification of TCR beta CDR3 regions was carried out from RNA transcripts. The TCR CDR3 was subjected to a first round of RT-PCR using the HTBI primer set and the Qiagen OneStep RT-PCR kit. Libraries were constructed in a second round of multiplex PCR, after which size selection and purification were carried out. Paired-end sequencing of the libraries was performed with 100 bp reads on an Illumina HiSeq2000. On the study's bioinformatics: SOAPnuke was used to process the raw data, throwing out any read that contained adapters or uncalled bases, had a mean Phred below 15, or lacked an exact constant-primer or identifier match. COPE v1.2.5 was used to merge high-quality paired reads, and clonotypes were defined as unique nucleotide sequences. Clonotypes were aligned to IMGT TRBV, TRBD and TRBJ reference segments using MiTCR v1.1. The analysis was restricted to V-J combinations with a frequency above 0.0001, which together covered about 99% of the repertoires. A TCS score was defined as the ratio between F50 (clonal expansion) and ExV (chaos), using BLOSUM62-based TCRdist between CDR3 peptides within each V-J. Welch's t-statistics and random forest reduced around 510 V-J features to about 12, which were used in a naive Bayes classifier (R e1071). The Morisita-Horn index was used to measure how similar the thyroid and blood repertoires were. Through fastp at Q25 and MiXCR, TCRdb rebuilt clones from the public reads, retaining in-frame beta chains. Each record represents a unique CDR3 protein, reported with the most common genes and DNA among its rows. TCRdb, not the original authors, processed these V and J calls. The table for this sample lists about 760,000 distinct CDR3 sequences; over 35% of them were counted only once. The ten largest clones represent more than 25% of the sample.

This clonotype has more than one count but fewer than ten. Its specific antigen is unknown. No base quality values were provided; no much bigger clone lies one nucleotide off. Clipping removes 1 base from V and 4 bases from J, with 12 as the unmatched junction base count. The CDR3 measures 19 amino acids from cysteine to phenylalanine. Only CDR3 DNA is held: 57 bases, read in frame from base 1. The germline V gene supplies CDR1 MGHDK and CDR2 SYGVNS. What the research found in general, with its limitations: A 13 V-J signature model separated ophthalmopathy from stable hyperthyroidism, with around 90% sensitivity and roughly 84% specificity in cross-validation and 80%/75% in testing. No statistical method was used to set the sample size in advance, and investigators knew the group allocation. In validation, progression to ophthalmopathy was predicted by the model with almost 71% sensitivity and around 75% specificity, a median of about 6.4 months before onset. Blood samples also contained most of the expanded thyroid clonotypes (frequency above 0.001), which suggests that blood repertoires may reflect thyroid immune responses.

Stable Graves' hyperthyroidism was defined as no progression to ophthalmopathy during 18 months of follow-up. Hyperthyroidism patients were newly diagnosed, with disease duration under 2 months, and aged 18 to 65 years. The study excluded patients with uncontrolled infections, other autoimmune diseases, pregnancy or lactation. Diagnoses were established on the basis of clinical symptoms, serum thyroxine and TRAb, thyroid ultrasound, and orbital computed tomography. PBMCs were separated from roughly 10 ml of fresh peripheral blood using Ficoll-Paque density gradient centrifugation. Total RNA was extracted with Trizol reagent, and quality was checked on an Agilent 2100 Bioanalyzer.

The receptor was isolated from a woman in her 40s with Graves' hyperthyroidism. The sequencing input was blood. The V and J segments used are TRBV25-1 and TRBJ2-2, and 10 junctional nucleotides match TRBD1. The DNA reads as follows: TGTGCCAGCAGTGAATTTCTCGGTGTGGACAGGGGGGTCACCGGGGAGCTGTTTTTT. Translated, this gives CASSEFLGVDRGVTGELFF.